This TCR beta chain appears in the sequencing data of a study of T cell changes during pregnancy in multiple sclerosis. The V and J ends lost 6 bases and 5 bases, in that order; junction bases with no gene match: 11. In germline, CDR1 is SNHLY, CDR2 FYNNEI. CDR3 length: 15 residues. Some clones are missing from TCRdb's copy, which holds only in-frame ones; the method was immunoSEQ multiplex PCR. Of roughly 85,000 clones in the sample, roughly nine tenths are singletons; the top ten hold more than 2%. V and J are TRBV2 and TRBJ2-5; 8 positions match TRBD1. The origin of this receptor is a female donor with multiple sclerosis, enrolled in a pregnancy study. The sequences come from peripheral blood, collected in the first trimester of pregnancy. CDR3 in DNA: TGTGCCAGCAGCGCCCGGACAGGGTCGATGGAGACCCAGTACTTC. It yields the protein CASSARTGSMETQYF.